Listed here are 20 T cell receptor beta chains from one sample, sequenced in a study of cytomegalovirus exposure and HLA in healthy donors. PCR involved 60 Vbeta and 13 Jbeta primers. Produced via immunoSEQ multiplex PCR; TCRdb's table is partial and in-frame only. This sample has about 140,000 clones; 75% occur once, and the top ten carry around 3.4%. Specimen: PBMCs. The receptor source for this set is a middle-aged man in good health and CMV-seronegative.

The chain employs TRBV27 and TRBJ1-5, with a possible D match to TRBD1 (6 bases). CDR1 is MNHEY, CDR2 SMNVEV, per germline (reference sequence). The CDR3 contains 16 residues. The germline V and J ends were trimmed by 8 bases and 3 bases, with 20 bases remaining between them. CDR3 sequence reads: CASLSAPQGNNQPQHF. CDR3 nucleotides: TGTGCCAGCCTCTCCGCACCACAGGGTAACAATCAGCCCCAGCATTTT.

J is TRBJ2-5 and V is TRBV5-4; D may be TRBD2 (6 bases). TRBJ2-7 explains the end of the DNA better; the J call may be wrong. Germline V lookup: CDR1 SGHNT, CDR2 YYREEE (reference sequence). CDR3 length equals 13 residues. In DNA form, the CDR3 reads TGTGCCGTTAGGGACTCGATCTCCTACGAGCAGTACTTC. It yields the protein CAVRDSISYEQYF.

The J gene is TRBJ2-7, the V gene TRBV29-1, with D tentatively TRBD1 (6 bases). Germline lookup yields CDR1 SQVTM and CDR2 ANQGSEA. V was clipped by 5 bases and J by 0 bases, with 17 bases between them. The CDR3 covers 15 residues. The CDR3 bases are TGCAGCGTTATCCCAATTTGGGACACCTCCTACGAGCAGTACTTC. It encodes CSVIPIWDTSYEQYF.

The chain carries TRBV18 and TRBJ2-1, with 7 nucleotides matching TRBD2. There are 15 residues in the CDR3. V was pared by 2 bases and J by 8 bases, with 9 bases of the junction left unmatched. Germline V gene lookup returns CDR1 KGHSH and CDR2 LQKENI. The CDR3 loop is CASSPYGRAEDEQFF. The CDR3 nucleotides are TGTGCCAGCTCACCATATGGGAGGGCCGAAGATGAGCAGTTCTTC.

V is TRBV5-6 and J is TRBJ2-3; D unclear. The CDR3 sequence is 15 residues long. Between the trimmed V and J ends, which lost 4 bases and 0 bases, there was a span of 12 bases. Germline V gives CDR1 SGHDT, CDR2 YYEEEE. Here the CDR3 reads CASSGYGWSTDTQYF. CDR3 coding DNA: TGTGCCAGCAGCGGCTACGGGTGGAGCACAGATACGCAGTATTTT.

This clone was detected only once. The CDR3 spells CASSDSLAGPPFF. CDR3 sequence (DNA): TGTGCCAGCAGTGACTCATTAGCGGGTCCTCCGTTCTTC. This sequence joins TRBV6-4 and TRBJ2-1; the match to TRBD2 covers 7 bases. Trimming took 0 bases from V and 15 from J; bases not matched to a gene: 8. From germline, CDR1 is MRHNA and CDR2 SNTAGT. The CDR3 loop spans 13 amino acids.

The V call is TRBV5-4, the J call TRBJ2-2; TRBD1 aligns across 7 bases. V trimming: 4 bases; J trimming: 0 bases; junction bases outside the gene matches: 12. The germline CDR1 and CDR2 sequences are SGHNT and YYREEE (reference sequence). The CDR3 has 18 residues. CDR3: CASSPTHDRASNTGELFF. As DNA, the CDR3 is TGTGCCAGCAGCCCGACTCATGACAGGGCCTCGAACACCGGGGAGCTGTTTTTT. The whole variable domain, remainder taken from reference TRBV5-4 and TRBJ2-2, is ETGVTQSPTHLIKTRGQQVTLRCSSQSGHNTVSWYQQALGQGPQFIFQYYREEENGRGNFPPRFSGLQFPNYSSELNVNALELDDSALYLCASSPTHDRASNTGELFFGEGSRLTVL.

The V and J genes are TRBV29-1 and TRBJ2-7; 8 bases match TRBD1. The germline gives CDR1 SQVTM, CDR2 ANQGSEA. V lost 7 bases and J lost 1; bases outside the gene matches: 9. There are 14 residues in the CDR3. CDR3 region: CSARQGPRSYEQYF. The CDR3 region has the DNA TGCAGCGCTAGACAGGGGCCCCGTTCCTACGAGCAGTACTTC.

J is TRBJ1-6 and V is TRBV5-6, with a weak D call TRBD1 (5 bases). CDR1 is SGHDT and CDR2 is YYEEEE in the germline V gene. V was trimmed by 2 bases and J by 13 bases, leaving 13 bases between them. The CDR3 loop spans 13 amino acids. In DNA form, the CDR3 reads TGTGCCAGCAGCTTAGGACACGGCTTCCCCCTCCACTTT. Translation gives CASSLGHGFPLHF. Full variable domain (remainder filled in from reference TRBV5-6 and TRBJ1-6): DAGVTQSPTHLIKTRGQQVTLRCSPKSGHDTVSWYQQALGQGPQFIFQYYEEEERQRGNFPDRFSGHQFPNYSSELNVNALLLGDSALYLCASSLGHGFPLHFGNGTRLTVT.

This chain links TRBV28 with TRBJ1-3, with TRBD1 as a possible D gene (5 bases). Between the trimmed V and J ends, which lost 3 bases and 0 bases, there was a span of 15 bases. There are 17 residues in the CDR3. From germline, CDR1 is MDHEN and CDR2 SYDVKM. In nucleotides, the CDR3 is TGTGCCAGCAGTTTCCCCGGGTACAGGACCTCTGGAAACACCATATATTTT. Residues: CASSFPGYRTSGNTIYF.

The chain carries TRBV19 and TRBJ1-5; 9 bases agree with TRBD1. CDR1 LNHDA and CDR2 SQIVND come from the germline V gene (reference sequence). The ends lost 6 bases at V and 4 bases at J; junction bases unmatched: 7. This CDR3 region has 15 residues. The chain's CDR3 is CASRTPGQGNQPQHF. The CDR3 nucleotides read TGTGCCAGTAGAACCCCGGGACAGGGAAATCAGCCCCAGCATTTT.

The CDR3 spells CASSIRLTGKNQPQHF. CDR3 DNA sequence: TGTGCCAGTAGTATTCGTTTAACAGGTAAAAATCAGCCCCAGCATTTT. V and J are TRBV19 and TRBJ1-5, with D tentatively TRBD1 (5 bases). This CDR3 is 16 amino acids long. Looked up from germline, CDR1 is LNHDA and CDR2 is SQIVND (reference sequence). With 3 bases removed from V and 4 bases from J, the gap between germline ends came to 16 bases.

V is TRBV19 and J is TRBJ2-1; the D gene is possibly TRBD2 (6 bases). This CDR3 has 14 amino acids. V dropped 5 bases and J dropped 6 bases, with 14 bases sitting between them. Germline V gives CDR1 LNHDA, CDR2 SQIVND (reference sequence). CDR3 coding DNA: TGTGCCAGTAGTGAGACTAGTGGGAGCAATGAGCAGTTCTTC. It yields the protein CASSETSGSNEQFF.

This chain connects TRBV11-3 to TRBJ2-1; 11 bases match TRBD2. There are 15 residues in the CDR3. V trimming: 5 bases; J trimming: 5 bases; junction bases outside the gene matches: 5. The germline CDR1 and CDR2 sequences are SGHNT and YENEEA. CDR3 sequence (DNA): TGTGCCAGCAGCCTTAGCGGGGGGGATCACAATGAGCAGTTCTTC. Encoded protein: CASSLSGGDHNEQFF.

The chain has TRBV30 and TRBJ1-2; TRBD1 is a possible D gene (6 bases). Germline CDR1 GTSNPN, CDR2 SVGIG (reference sequence). The CDR3 runs 14 residues. V was trimmed by 3 bases and J by 9 bases, leaving 20 bases between them. CDR3 nucleotides: TGTGCCTGGAGAGCAGGGACATTACCCTTTCGCTACACCTTC. Translation gives CAWRAGTLPFRYTF.

This chain uses TRBV27 with TRBJ1-6; D not certain. Trimming took 4 bases from V and 3 from J, leaving 13 bases between them. The CDR3 covers 16 residues. Germline CDR1 MNHEY, CDR2 SMNVEV (reference sequence). The CDR3 coding sequence is TGTGCCAGCAGTTCGCTTAAGGCTAGCTATAATTCACCCCTCCACTTT. Amino acid sequence: CASSSLKASYNSPLHF.

The rearrangement links TRBV19 to TRBJ2-1; 9 bases match TRBD1. Germline assignment: CDR1 LNHDA and CDR2 SQIVND (reference sequence). Trimming at V came to 3 bases and at J to 8 bases, leaving 8 bases not matched to a gene. This CDR3 region has 15 residues. The CDR3 region has the DNA TGTGCCAGTAGTATTCGTGACAGGGGGGGCGATGAGCAGTTCTTC. This sequence encodes CASSIRDRGGDEQFF.

The gene calls are TRBV5-1 and TRBJ2-1; TRBD2 matches at 8 bases. Per the germline V gene, CDR1 is SGHRS and CDR2 is YFSETQ. CDR3 length equals 15 residues. Unmatched junction bases numbered 2, after V lost 1 base and J lost 2 bases. CDR3: CASSLTAGAYNEQFF. In DNA form, the CDR3 reads TGCGCCAGCAGCTTGACAGCGGGAGCCTACAATGAGCAGTTCTTC.

The chain has TRBV27 and TRBJ2-7; no clear D gene. Germline lookup yields CDR1 MNHEY and CDR2 SMNVEV (reference sequence). The CDR3 totals 13 residues. Trimming cost V 6 bases and J 0 bases, with 9 bases left between them. The CDR3: CASRGPPSYEQYF. In nucleotides, the CDR3 is TGTGCCAGCAGGGGCCCCCCCTCCTACGAGCAGTACTTC.

The V and J genes are TRBV28 and TRBJ2-7, with D possibly TRBD2 on 6 matching bases. Trimming cost V 3 bases and J 7 bases, with 16 bases left between them. CDR1 MDHEN and CDR2 SYDVKM come from the germline V gene. This CDR3 contains 14 residues. CDR3 loop: CASSLPRRVGEQYF. CDR3 nucleotides: TGTGCCAGCAGTTTGCCTAGGAGGGTTGGGGAGCAGTACTTC.